In its sample, the clone carrying this T cell receptor (beta chain) was seen once. Only in-frame clones appear in the TCRdb table, and some are missing; sequencing was by immunoSEQ multiplex PCR. The profile shows around 190,000 clones, over 80% of them singletons. CDR1 and CDR2 (germline): LGHDT, YNNKEL (reference sequence). The CDR3 is 18 residues long. V dropped 0 bases and J dropped 6; count of bases not matched to a gene: 7. The sample is drawn from a study of blood T cell repertoires in COVID-19. This study enrolled people aged about 18 to 90 from about 24 US geographic areas. Clinical history reported by participants formed the basis on which cohorts were assigned.

The V gene is TRBV3-1 (or the pseudogene TRBV3-2), the J gene TRBJ2-2; TRBD2 aligns across 13 bases. The sequencing input was PBMCs or T cells enriched from blood (not recorded which). This sequence originates from a man between 18 and 35 years old with acute COVID-19. As DNA, the CDR3 is TGTGCCAGCAGCCAAGAGGGGACTAGCGGGGTAACTTCCGGGGAGCTGTTTTTT. As protein: CASSQEGTSGVTSGELFF.